This TCR beta chain stems from a study of human T cells and chemical hapten exposure. Findings and limits, study-wide: TCRs whose frequency exceeded 1 in 1000 remained the same following DPC sensitization.

TCRdb analysed the RACE reads with MiXCR anew, one entry per CDR3 protein. The sample shows roughly 180,000 distinct CDR3 sequences, approximately 20% of them seen only once. Stated time point: patch test 1, 2 weeks after DPC sensitization. The treatment was: therapeutic diphenylcyclopropenone sensitization with weekly scalp DPC. Drawing of blood took place ahead of applying each patch test. People who gave samples had alopecia, were 18 to 70 years old, and were suitable for DPC. This clonotype has only a few counts. The antigen is undetermined. The sequencing here drew on whole blood, taken in connection with sensitization to the hapten diphenylcyclopropenone (DPC). The receptor comes from a woman between 45 and 60 years old with alopecia areata. Some clones in this sample may be carry-over from other donors' samples.

CDR3: CSATGGYEQYF. CDR3 DNA sequence: TGCAGTGCCACTGGGGGCTACGAGCAGTACTTC. The chain carries TRBV20-1 and TRBJ2-7; TRBD1 or TRBD2 may be the D gene (5 bases each). The CDR3 is made up of 11 amino acids. Looked up from germline, CDR1 is DFQATT and CDR2 is SNEGSKA (reference sequence). Trimming took 6 bases from V and 3 from J, leaving 9 bases between them.